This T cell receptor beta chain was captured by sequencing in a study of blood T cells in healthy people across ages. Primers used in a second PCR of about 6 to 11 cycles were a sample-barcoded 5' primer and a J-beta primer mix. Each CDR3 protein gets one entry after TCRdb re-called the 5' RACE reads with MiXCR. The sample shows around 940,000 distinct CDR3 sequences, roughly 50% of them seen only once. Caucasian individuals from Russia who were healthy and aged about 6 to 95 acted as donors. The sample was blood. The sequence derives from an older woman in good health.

Here the CDR3 DNA reads TGTGCCAGCAACTCGATAGCGGGAGGAGGCAAAAACATTCAGTACTTC. This codes for CASNSIAGGGKNIQYF. The J gene is TRBJ2-7, the V gene TRBV6-5, with 10 bases aligning to TRBD2. Matching the DNA end better, TRBJ2-4 makes the J call doubtful. Germline CDR1 reads MNHEY; CDR2 reads SVGAGI. The CDR3 contains 16 residues.